Each of the 8 T cell receptor beta chains below was sequenced from the same sample in a study of monozygotic twins with inflammatory bowel disease. Following a re-call of the 5' RACE reads, TCRdb has one entry per CDR3 protein and lacks DNA. The table gives around 230,000 distinct CDR3 sequences; the top ten clones make up roughly 1.7% of it. Material for sequencing was blood. These receptors all come from a human donor with ulcerative colitis or Crohn's disease, or a healthy co-twin of an affected twin (not recorded which).

The V call is TRBV6-5, the J call TRBJ2-1; there is no DNA to check the TCRdb D call of TRBD1. Germline V gives CDR1 MNHEY, CDR2 SVGAGI. This CDR3 spans 15 amino acids. The chain's CDR3 is CASSLQGANYNEQFF.

The chain is built from TRBV4-1 and TRBJ1-1. The germline gives CDR1 MGHRA, CDR2 YSYEKL. The CDR3 runs to 15 residues. CDR3 region: CASSSYQDLNTEAFF.

This rearrangement joins TRBV5-4 to TRBJ1-6. The CDR3 loop spans 15 amino acids. CDR1 and CDR2 from the germline V gene are SGHNT and YYREEE (reference sequence). The CDR3 sequence is CASSLAGLSNSPLHF.

The gene calls are TRBV18 and TRBJ2-1; TCRdb's D call of TRBD2 is untestable without DNA. The CDR3 is 15 residues long. Germline CDR1 reads KGHSH; CDR2 reads LQKENI. This chain's CDR3 is CASSPGRGGRNEQFF.

V and J are TRBV6-5 and TRBJ1-2. The V gene's germline CDR1 is MNHEY and CDR2 SVGAGI. The CDR3 runs 14 residues. This CDR3 reads CASSLIPGLYGYTF.

The chain uses TRBV20-1 and TRBJ1-6; the D gene TCRdb calls, TRBD1, cannot be checked with no DNA. The CDR3 consists of 12 residues. Germline V CDR1 and CDR2: DFQATT, SNEGSKA (reference sequence). The CDR3 protein is CSATQGISPLHF.

The genes are TRBV29-1 and TRBJ1-6; TCRdb calls TRBD1, which cannot be checked without DNA. Looked up from germline, CDR1 is SQVTM and CDR2 is ANQGSEA. This CDR3 has 12 amino acids. The CDR3: CSVGTGNSPLHF.

The chain is built from TRBV10-3 and TRBJ2-3; TCRdb's D call of TRBD1 is untestable without DNA. This CDR3 has 15 amino acids. Germline V gene sequence: CDR1 ENHRY, CDR2 SYGVKD. CDR3 sequence: CAISLRDRGTDTQYF.